Listed below are T cell receptor beta chains from one sample, sequenced in a study of cytomegalovirus exposure and HLA in healthy donors. Repertoires were generated with immunoSEQ multiplex PCR, while TCRdb's copy carries only in-frame clones and drops some. Of 150,000 to 200,000 clones in the sample, 70% to 90% are singletons; the top ten hold around 2.1%. The source material was PBMCs. The source of these receptors is a woman between 18 and 30 years old in good health and CMV-seronegative. CDR3s include the opening cysteine and the closing phenylalanine or tryptophan. D genes are given only for firm matches. Clone size is not always given. Where it is, it says once, few, many or a class for expanded clones.

NA	NA	TRBV10-3	TRBJ2-1	TGTGCCATCAGAGGGGGACTATCGAGCTCCTACAATGAGCAGTTCTTC	CAIRGGLSSSYNEQFF
few	NA	TRBV29-1	TRBJ1-2	TGCAGCGACATGGTAGGGGTGGGTGGCTACACCTTC	CSDMVGVGGYTF
NA	NA	TRBV27	TRBJ1-5	TGTGCCAGCAGGAGCAGGGGATTCGGATATAATCAGCCCCAGCATTTT	CASRSRGFGYNQPQHF
once	NA	TRBV6-5	TRBJ1-5	TGTGCCAGCAGTTACGAACAGGGAAGTCAGCCCCAGCATTTT	CASSYEQGSQPQHF
NA	NA	TRBV2	TRBJ1-1	TGTGCCAGCACTACCCCCCCTGCTGACAGAGCAGAAGCTGAAGCTTTCTTT	CASTTPPADRAEAEAFF
NA	TRBD1	TRBV15	TRBJ1-2	TGTGCCACCAGCAGAGGAGGACAGGGGGCACCCTTCTATGGCTACACCTTC	CATSRGGQGAPFYGYTF
NA	NA	TRBV2	TRBJ1-2	TGTGCCAGCCGCCAAGGGGCTTCCTATGGCTACACCTTC	CASRQGASYGYTF
NA	TRBD1	TRBV18	TRBJ1-1	TGTGCCAGCTCACCAGGGACAGGGGGTTTCTCTGAAGCTTTCTTT	CASSPGTGGFSEAFF
NA	NA	TRBV19	TRBJ1-1	TGTGCCAGTATCACTGGGAACACTGAAGCTTTCTTT	CASITGNTEAFF
NA	TRBD1	TRBV4-1	TRBJ1-6	TGCGCCAGCAGCCGCCCAAAGGACAGGGTGAATTCACCCCTCCACTTT	CASSRPKDRVNSPLHF
NA	TRBD1	TRBV4-1	TRBJ1-2	TGCGCCAGCAGCCAGGGGAACCTACAGGGGCAGAGCCCTTTGGGCTATGGCTACACCTTC	CASSQGNLQGQSPLGYGYTF